There are many counts of the clone carrying this T cell receptor beta chain. These data belong to a study of identical twins. The CDR3 covers 14 residues. The J segment lost 9 bases and the V segment lost 6 bases, leaving 4 bases of the junction unmatched. TCRdb re-called the 5' RACE reads with MiXCR, one entry per CDR3 protein. Found here are roughly 770,000 distinct CDR3 sequences, roughly 18% of them singletons; the top ten hold less than 15%. These sequences were also reported in another study, on T cells expressing NK-cell markers. Turning to that study: NKG2C+ dominant clonotypes from 5 to 7 donors made up about 1.0-7.5% of CD8+ T cells.

J is TRBJ2-1 and V is TRBV12-3 or TRBV12-4; 14 nucleotides align to TRBD2. The TCR sequence derives from a woman younger than 35 in good health. What was sequenced was PBMCs. CDR3 bases: TGTGCCAGCAGCTCGACTAGCGGGAGGGGTGAGCAGTTCTTC. Translation: CASSSTSGRGEQFF.